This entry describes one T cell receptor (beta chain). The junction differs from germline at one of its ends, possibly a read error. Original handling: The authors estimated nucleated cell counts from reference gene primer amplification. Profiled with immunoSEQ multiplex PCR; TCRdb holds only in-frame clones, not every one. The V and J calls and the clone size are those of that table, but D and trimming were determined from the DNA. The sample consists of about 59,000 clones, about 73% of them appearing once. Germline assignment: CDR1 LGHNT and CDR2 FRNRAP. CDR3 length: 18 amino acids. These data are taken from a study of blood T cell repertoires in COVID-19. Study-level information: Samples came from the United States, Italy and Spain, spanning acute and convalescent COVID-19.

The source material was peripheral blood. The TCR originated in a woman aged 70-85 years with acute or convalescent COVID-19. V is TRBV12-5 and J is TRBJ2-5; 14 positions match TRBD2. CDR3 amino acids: CASARGLAGGGGQDTQYF. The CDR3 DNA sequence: TGTGCTAGTGCCCGAGGACTAGCGGGGGGCGGAGGGCAAGACACCCAGTACTTC.